Given below is one T cell receptor (beta chain) in context. Its antigen is currently unknown. The data were produced by immunoSEQ multiplex PCR, yet TCRdb's version contains in-frame clones alone and is incomplete. This table holds roughly 44,000 clones, around 86% found once. This sample stems from a study of a mutant IDH1 vaccine in newly diagnosed glioma. Time point: week 35, safety follow-up. Doses comprised 300 ug of mutant IDH1 20-mer peptide each, plus topical imiquimod. The patients were given eight vaccinations, one each in weeks 1, 3, 5, 7, 11, 15, 19 and 23. The sequence came from a woman in her thirties or forties with glioma. Some clones in this sample may be carry-over from other donors' samples. The source material was PBMCs, sampled from a glioma patient whose treatment included an IDH1 peptide vaccine.

The CDR3 region is CASSFNPGADYGYTF. CDR3 nucleotide sequence: TGTGCCAGCAGCTTTAATCCAGGGGCAGACTATGGCTACACCTTC. V and J are TRBV7-9 and TRBJ1-2; possible D gene TRBD1, 6 bases. Trimming cost V 3 bases and J 3 bases, with 14 bases left between them. The CDR3 loop spans 15 amino acids. The germline V gene encodes CDR1 SEHNR and CDR2 FQNEAQ (reference sequence).